This T cell receptor (beta chain) was recovered during a study of blood T cell repertoires in COVID-19. About the study: Acute-phase and convalescent COVID-19 samples originated in the United States, Italy and Spain.

Among Cohort 3 donors, those recovered had two negative PCRs, clearance, or symptom resolution. Germline CDR1 is SGDLS and CDR2 is YYNGEE. There are 11 residues in the CDR3. As handled by the study authors: Using reference gene primer amplification, nucleated cell counts were estimated. Produced via immunoSEQ multiplex PCR; TCRdb's table is partial and in-frame only. V, J and clone size were drawn from that table, and D and trimming were deduced from the DNA. The sample has about 150,000 clones; just over 85% are singletons. A note on this clone: At one end the junction does not follow the germline gene, possibly because of a read error.

The clonotype originates from a man aged 45-65 years who had recovered from COVID-19. Material for sequencing was PBMCs or T cells enriched from blood (not recorded which). The chain joins TRBV9 to TRBJ1-2; no definite D call. In DNA form, the CDR3 reads TGCGGTGCCGTGGTTGAGTATGGCTACACCTTC. It codes for CGAVVEYGYTF.